The source of this TCR beta chain is a study of monozygotic twins with inflammatory bowel disease (dated 2019 in TCRdb). Regarding the complete study: In total, 28 monozygotic twin pairs made up the full study: 19 Danish pairs, all IBD-discordant, plus nine German pairs, of which four were IBD-concordant and five were IBD-discordant. Each individual had, on average, about 151 000 unique TCRalpha sequences and 181 000 unique TCRbeta sequences available for analysis. Disease-associated traits were sought mainly through comparisons between IBD patients and their genetically identical healthy co-twins within discordant pairs. The paper as a whole reports these results and caveats: Fewer clonotypes were shared with other individuals by IBD patients than by healthy twins, most markedly in patients showing signs of disease activity. The results gave no support for a single strong signal or clonotype linked to IBD. Repertoire similarity did not differ between concordant and discordant twins, which could be due to limited statistical power. Background noise and inter-individual variability may have been introduced into the repertoires by the differing immunosuppressive treatments among patients. IBD patients had lower TCRbeta repertoire diversity, measured by the inverse Simpson index, than their healthy co-twins. Different T cell subtypes could not be distinguished in the analysis.

From each donor, a roughly 2.7 ml peripheral blood sample was drawn into PAXgene tubes and stored at -80 degrees C. Without any T cell sorting, total RNA was extracted from whole blood using the PAXgene blood miRNA kit on an automated QIAcube. Peripheral blood from monozygotic twin pairs, either concordant or discordant for inflammatory bowel disease, underwent deep TCRalpha and TCRbeta repertoire profiling that used unique molecular barcoding. For every twin pair, smoking habits were documented, and each individual was categorised as a current, former or never smoker. The CDR3, from cysteine to phenylalanine, totals 16 residues. The nucleotide record is missing. CDR1 KGHSH and CDR2 LQKENI are derived from the germline V gene. Libraries were prepared through 5' RACE. The input for every TCR library was 3500 ng of total RNA. For each sample, cDNA synthesis was carried out in eight separate reactions using SMARTScribe reverse transcriptase. During cDNA synthesis, template switching was used to introduce unique molecular identifiers that contained a 6-nucleotide sample barcode. Amplification of TCRalpha and TCRbeta cDNA involved two nested PCRs of roughly 17 and 9 cycles, and each PCR was followed by bead purification. Before amplification, the cDNA was treated with uracil DNA-glycosylase and purified using the QIAquick PCR purification kit. The second PCR added Illumina TruSeq-compatible adapters along with sample-specific barcodes. TapeStation and Qubit were used to check library quality and concentration, and approximately 5 ng of each library went into the pool. Sequencing of the pooled libraries was done on an Illumina HiSeq2500 single-index Rapid Run using custom sequencing primers and 2 x 100 bp reads. As for how the authors treated the data: UMI-based consensus assembly with MiGEC version 1.2.6 was used to correct PCR and sequencing errors. MiXCR version 2.1.1 handled V(D)J alignment, clonotype assembly and CDR3 extraction. Normalisation of gene usage, clonotype sharing and MAIT/NKT TCR abundance was achieved by analysing the top 1000, 10 000 and 20 000 clonotypes per sample. After downsampling to 27 000 UMIs, diversity was calculated as the inverse Simpson index using the vegan R package. Statistical testing used paired Mann-Whitney U tests on the discordant twin pairs and applied Benjamini-Hochberg correction for multiple testing. TCRdb reprocessed the reads and lists each CDR3 protein sequence as a single entry, with no DNA. TCRdb, not the original authors, processed these V and J calls. Per the sample table, the count is 330,000 or so distinct CDR3 sequences. Approximately 2% of the sample goes to the ten largest clones.

In regard to this clonotype: Which antigen it targets is not known.

The material sequenced was blood. The receptor chain draws on TRBV18 and TRBJ2-1; the D call from TCRdb, TRBD1, cannot be confirmed without DNA. The receptor's source is a human donor with ulcerative colitis or Crohn's disease, or a healthy co-twin of an affected twin (not recorded which). The CDR3 loop reads CASSREGGPPYNEQFF.